The rows below give T cell receptor beta chains drawn from one sample of a study of shared clonotypes between healthy human individuals. The protocol was immunoSEQ multiplex PCR, while the TCRdb copy is restricted to in-frame clones and leaves out a portion. The sample comprises 600,000 or so clones, roughly 98% of which are singletons, and roughly 0.29% rests with the top ten. What was sequenced was naive CD8+ T cells sorted from blood. Receptors were obtained from a man aged 25-45 years in good health. Both conserved end residues are part of each CDR3. D genes are given only for firm matches. Where a row states a size, it is once, few, many or the class of an expanded clone; other rows omit it.

CDR3 length	clone size	J gene	V gene	D gene	CDR3 protein	CDR3 DNA
14	NA	TRBJ1-1	TRBV9	NA	CASSVAGVGTEAFF	TGTGCCAGCAGCGTAGCAGGGGTGGGCACTGAAGCTTTCTTT
13	NA	TRBJ1-2	TRBV7-9	NA	CASSPVGGYGYTF	TGTGCCAGCAGCCCGGTAGGGGGCTATGGCTACACCTTC
15	NA	TRBJ2-7	TRBV10-3	NA	CAISDPGDRAYEQYF	TGTGCCATCAGTGATCCGGGAGACAGGGCCTACGAGCAGTACTTC
16	once	TRBJ2-2	TRBV6-5	TRBD2	CASSYSAGGPSGELFF	TGTGCCAGCAGTTACTCGGCGGGAGGGCCCAGCGGGGAGCTGTTTTTT
13	NA	TRBJ2-7	TRBV19	NA	CASRSLGSYEQYF	TGTGCCAGCCGATCCCTGGGGTCCTACGAGCAGTACTTC
14	NA	TRBJ2-7	TRBV6-1	NA	CASMEGGLSYEQYF	TGTGCCAGCATGGAGGGAGGCCTATCCTACGAGCAGTACTTC
16	NA	TRBJ2-1	TRBV6-5	TRBD1	CASSLTTGERWNEQFF	TGTGCCAGCAGTTTGACCACAGGGGAGAGGTGGAATGAGCAGTTCTTC
15	NA	TRBJ2-3	TRBV29-1	NA	CSVEGADPGADTQYF	TGCAGCGTTGAAGGGGCTGATCCGGGCGCAGATACGCAGTATTTT
15	NA	TRBJ2-5	TRBV6-1	NA	CASSPEATEGETQYF	TGTGCCAGCAGTCCCGAAGCAACAGAGGGAGAGACCCAGTACTTC
17	NA	TRBJ2-5	TRBV28	TRBD2	CASSYPGTSGSLVTQYF	TGTGCCAGCAGTTATCCCGGGACTAGCGGGAGCTTGGTGACCCAGTACTTC
17	NA	TRBJ2-7	TRBV28	TRBD1	CASSLAQGKINSYEQYF	TGTGCCAGCAGTTTAGCACAGGGGAAAATTAACTCCTACGAGCAGTACTTC
15	NA	TRBJ2-3	TRBV5-4	NA	CASSLNPKFTDTQYF	TGTGCCAGCAGCTTGAACCCTAAATTCACAGATACGCAGTATTTT
18	NA	TRBJ2-6	TRBV7-9	TRBD1	CASSLTRDRFSGANVLTF	TGTGCCAGCAGCTTAACCCGGGACAGGTTCTCTGGGGCCAACGTCCTGACTTTC
16	NA	TRBJ2-5	TRBV11-2	TRBD1	CASSSPRGQAPGTQYF	TGTGCCAGCAGCTCTCCCAGGGGGCAGGCTCCCGGGACCCAGTACTTC
16	NA	TRBJ2-5	TRBV7-6	TRBD2	CASSLRPTSGQETQYF	TGTGCCAGCAGCTTACGTCCGACTAGCGGCCAAGAGACCCAGTACTTC
15	NA	TRBJ2-1	TRBV4-1	TRBD2	CASSYRLAGYNEQFF	TGCGCCAGCAGCTACAGACTAGCCGGTTACAATGAGCAGTTCTTC
15	NA	TRBJ2-2	TRBV7-3	TRBD2	CASAPLGGLTGELFF	TGTGCCAGCGCCCCCTTGGGAGGGCTGACCGGGGAGCTGTTTTTT
14	NA	TRBJ1-2	TRBV2	NA	CASSDGRGQKGYTF	TGTGCCAGCAGTGACGGCAGGGGCCAGAAAGGCTACACCTTC
14	NA	TRBJ2-7	TRBV19	TRBD1	CASSQRTGYYEQYF	TGTGCCAGTAGTCAGCGGACAGGGTACTACGAGCAGTACTTC
14	NA	TRBJ2-7	TRBV7-9	NA	CASSLVSRTYEQYF	TGTGCCAGCAGCTTAGTTAGCAGAACCTACGAGCAGTACTTC
15	NA	TRBJ2-7	TRBV29-1	TRBD2	CSVEIAGGSSYEQYF	TGCAGCGTTGAAATTGCGGGAGGGAGCTCCTACGAGCAGTACTTC
19	NA	TRBJ1-5	TRBV5-5	NA	CASSLATSAVSYLNQPQHF	TGTGCCAGCAGCTTGGCCACTTCGGCAGTGTCCTACCTCAATCAGCCCCAGCATTTT
16	NA	TRBJ2-2	TRBV29-1	TRBD2	CSVEETSGREAGELFF	TGCAGCGTTGAAGAGACTAGCGGGAGGGAAGCCGGGGAGCTGTTTTTT
14	NA	TRBJ2-1	TRBV29-1	TRBD2	CSEISGRDYNEQFF	TGCAGCGAGATTAGCGGGAGGGATTACAATGAGCAGTTCTTC
15	NA	TRBJ2-2	TRBV7-2	NA	CASSSPGGLFGELFF	TGTGCCAGCAGCTCTCCGGGGGGCTTGTTCGGGGAGCTGTTTTTT
13	NA	TRBJ2-3	TRBV7-9	NA	CASSLGTTDTQYF	TGTGCCAGCAGCTTAGGTACCACAGATACGCAGTATTTT
17	once	TRBJ1-5	TRBV4-3	NA	CASSQDPNEVGEQPQHF	TGCGCCAGCAGCCAAGATCCAAACGAGGTAGGGGAACAGCCCCAGCATTTT
11	NA	TRBJ2-7	TRBV11-2	NA	CASSLGPPQYF	TGTGCCAGCAGCTTAGGACCACCGCAGTACTTC
16	NA	TRBJ2-3	TRBV9	TRBD2	CASSETSGSVTDTQYF	TGTGCCAGCAGCGAGACTAGCGGGAGTGTCACAGATACGCAGTATTTT
15	NA	TRBJ2-7	TRBV6-1	NA	CASSESPGYTYEQYF	TGTGCCAGCAGTGAAAGTCCAGGTTACACCTACGAGCAGTACTTC
16	NA	TRBJ2-3	TRBV10-2	NA	CASSEGSLRDTDTQYF	TGCGCCAGCAGTGAGGGTAGCTTACGAGACACAGATACGCAGTATTTT
15	once	TRBJ2-1	TRBV7-8	NA	CASSLGSSAYNEQFF	TGTGCCAGCAGCTTAGGCTCTAGCGCATACAATGAGCAGTTCTTC
16	NA	TRBJ2-1	TRBV25-1	NA	CASSDSTGSSYNEQFF	TGTGCCAGCAGTGACTCAACAGGGTCCTCCTACAATGAGCAGTTCTTC
14	once	TRBJ2-3	TRBV10-3	TRBD1	CAIKDRVGTDTQYF	TGTGCCATCAAGGACAGGGTAGGGACAGATACGCAGTATTTT
13	NA	TRBJ1-1	TRBV6-1	NA	CASLMRTNTEAFF	TGTGCCAGCTTGATGCGGACGAACACTGAAGCTTTCTTT
14	once	TRBJ1-5	TRBV27	NA	CASGPMDAHQPQHF	TGTGCCAGCGGACCTATGGACGCTCATCAGCCCCAGCATTTT
11	NA	TRBJ2-7	TRBV7-9	NA	CASEDLYEQYF	TGTGCCAGCGAAGACCTCTACGAGCAGTACTTC
15	NA	TRBJ2-2	TRBV7-9	NA	CASSLADYVTGELFF	TGTGCCAGCAGCTTAGCGGACTACGTCACCGGGGAGCTGTTTTTT
13	NA	TRBJ2-1	TRBV10-1	NA	CASSVRGYNEQFF	TGCGCCAGCAGTGTCAGGGGCTACAATGAGCAGTTCTTC
17	NA	TRBJ2-7	TRBV9	TRBD2	CASSVGASGVTSGEQYF	TGTGCCAGCAGCGTAGGAGCTAGCGGGGTTACGTCCGGTGAGCAGTACTTC
15	NA	TRBJ2-5	TRBV29-1	NA	CSVLFAAMEQETQYF	TGCAGCGTTCTTTTTGCAGCGATGGAACAAGAGACCCAGTACTTC
15	NA	TRBJ1-5	TRBV5-1	NA	CASSLRGGLNQPQHF	TGCGCCAGCAGCTTAAGGGGGGGCCTCAATCAGCCCCAGCATTTT
12	NA	TRBJ2-1	TRBV25-1	TRBD1	CASSDGTAEQFF	TGTGCCAGCAGTGATGGGACAGCAGAGCAGTTCTTC
15	NA	TRBJ1-2	TRBV7-9	NA	CASSLATAPPYGYTF	TGTGCCAGCAGCTTAGCGACAGCCCCCCCCTATGGCTACACCTTC
15	NA	TRBJ1-2	TRBV29-1	NA	CSVLGDPNWNYGYTF	TGCAGCGTCCTAGGAGACCCTAACTGGAACTATGGCTACACCTTC